One and the same sample provided the 22 T cell receptor beta chains below, sequenced in a study of cytotoxic CD8 clonotypes in ibrutinib-treated CLL. Profiled with immunoSEQ multiplex PCR; TCRdb holds only in-frame clones, not every one. There are around 310,000 clones in the sample; about 80% occur only once, and over 5% lies in the top ten. The material was PBMCs, obtained before ibrutinib treatment. All receptors derive from a human donor with chronic lymphocytic leukemia.

The chain combines TRBV5-4 with TRBJ1-1; the D gene is possibly TRBD1 (6 bases). Germline assignment: CDR1 SGHNT and CDR2 YYREEE (reference sequence). This CDR3 region has 16 residues. V was cut by 4 bases and J by 3 bases, with 19 bases left in between. CDR3: CASSLGKQGWDTEAFF. The CDR3 DNA is TGTGCCAGCAGCCTGGGGAAACAGGGCTGGGACACTGAAGCTTTCTTT. The whole variable domain, remainder taken from reference TRBV5-4 and TRBJ1-1, is ETGVTQSPTHLIKTRGQQVTLRCSSQSGHNTVSWYQQALGQGPQFIFQYYREEENGRGNFPPRFSGLQFPNYSSELNVNALELDDSALYLCASSLGKQGWDTEAFFGQGTRLTVV.

The chain is built from TRBV4-3 and TRBJ1-1; the D gene is possibly TRBD1 (6 bases). Germline CDR1 is LGHNA and CDR2 is YSLEER. V shed 0 bases and J shed 2 bases, with 19 bases lying between them. The CDR3 contains 18 residues. The CDR3 coding sequence is TGCGCCAGCAGCCAAGATTACGTGGGGGCGAGGACTAACACTGAAGCTTTCTTT. This sequence encodes CASSQDYVGARTNTEAFF.

The rearrangement links TRBV4-2 to TRBJ2-7; a weak D match, TRBD2 (5 bases). V was pared by 1 base and J by 3 bases, with 10 bases between. Germline lookup yields CDR1 LGHNA and CDR2 YNFKEQ. The CDR3 has 14 amino acids. CDR3 in amino acids: CASSQGGSGYEQYF. The DNA of the CDR3 is TGTGCCAGCAGCCAAGGAGGCAGCGGCTACGAGCAGTACTTC.

CDR3 region: CASSEFAGSGEKLFF. For the CDR3, the DNA is TGTGCCAGCAGTGAATTCGCGGGCTCCGGGGAAAAACTGTTTTTT. The rearrangement uses TRBV6-1 and TRBJ1-4; no definite D call. The CDR3 is 15 amino acids. CDR1 is MNHNS, CDR2 SASEGT, per germline. V shed 2 bases and J shed 8 bases, with 15 bases lying between them.

The CDR3, as DNA: TGTGCCAGCAGCGTAGCGACAGGTGACCGCGAGCAGTACTTC. It encodes CASSVATGDREQYF. This chain joins TRBV9 and TRBJ2-7; possible D gene TRBD1, 6 bases. The CDR3 runs to 14 residues. V lost 0 bases to trimming and J lost 6 bases, with 13 bases between them. Germline CDR1 and CDR2: SGDLS and YYNGEE.

This sequence joins TRBV30 and TRBJ2-1; 10 bases are a match to TRBD2. Germline V CDR1 and CDR2: GTSNPN, SVGIG (reference sequence). The CDR3 loop spans 17 amino acids. V was pared by 0 bases and J by 1 base, with 6 bases of the junction left unmatched. CDR3 sequence (DNA): TGTGCCTGGAGTGTGTATCTGACTAGCGGGTCCTACAATGAGCAGTTCTTC. Its protein product is CAWSVYLTSGSYNEQFF.

The rearrangement uses TRBV4-1 and TRBJ1-4, with D unresolved. Germline V gene sequence: CDR1 MGHRA, CDR2 YSYEKL. Trimming stripped 1 base from V and 8 bases from J, with 17 bases between. The CDR3 runs 16 residues. The CDR3 DNA sequence: TGCGCCAGCAGCCAAGCCCCCGGCCCCGTAGGAGAAAAACTGTTTTTT. This gives the protein CASSQAPGPVGEKLFF.

V usage is TRBV5-4 and J usage is TRBJ1-2, with 8 bases identical to TRBD1. With 1 base clipped from V and 8 bases from J, the junction kept 7 bases outside the gene matches. This CDR3 has 14 residues. Germline CDR1 reads SGHNT; CDR2 reads YYREEE (reference sequence). CDR3 nucleotide sequence: TGTGCCAGCAGCTTGAATCAGGGGGCGATGGGCTACACCTTC. It encodes CASSLNQGAMGYTF.

This chain links TRBV7-8 with TRBJ2-7, with 10 bases aligning to TRBD2. CDR1 is SGHVS, CDR2 FQNEAQ, per germline. The CDR3 sequence is 16 residues long. V lost 8 bases and J lost 2; bases outside the gene matches: 12. The CDR3 coding sequence is TGTGCCAGCGGACCAAGACTAGCGGGCGTCGCCTACGAGCAGTACTTC. It is translated as CASGPRLAGVAYEQYF.

The chain employs TRBV27 and TRBJ2-7, with a possible D match to TRBD1 (6 bases). Germline loops: CDR1 MNHEY, CDR2 SMNVEV (reference sequence). Deletions cut 5 bases from V and 3 bases from J, with 11 bases between. The CDR3 runs to 13 residues. The CDR3 loop reads CASSPFRGYEQYF. The CDR3 coding sequence is TGTGCCAGCAGTCCCTTCAGGGGCTACGAGCAGTACTTC.

The V call is TRBV28, the J call TRBJ2-7; TRBD1 might be the D (5 bases). Germline V gene sequence: CDR1 MDHEN, CDR2 SYDVKM. The V end lost 8 bases, the J end lost 3 bases, and 11 bases lay between the germline ends. CDR3 size: 12 residues. The CDR3 reads CASAGLVYEQYF. The CDR3 nucleotides read TGTGCCAGCGCAGGGTTGGTCTACGAGCAGTACTTC.

V is TRBV28 and J is TRBJ2-3; 10 bases map to TRBD2. With V trimmed by 6 bases and J by 2 bases, 14 bases remained unmatched. This CDR3 spans 18 amino acids. Germline CDR1 is MDHEN and CDR2 is SYDVKM. The CDR3 spells CASSQTLAGRTFTDTQYF. In DNA, the CDR3 is TGTGCCAGCAGCCAAACACTAGCGGGACGGACCTTCACAGATACGCAGTATTTT.

Here the CDR3 DNA reads TGTGCCAGCAGTTTAGACCGGACCTACGAGCAGTACTTC. Translation gives CASSLDRTYEQYF. The chain combines TRBV27 with TRBJ2-7; D is unclear. The CDR3 length is 13 residues. The V end lost 2 bases, the J end lost 2 bases, and 7 bases lay between the germline ends. The germline V gene has CDR1 MNHEY and CDR2 SMNVEV (reference sequence).

The V and J genes are TRBV9 and TRBJ2-7, with TRBD1 identical over 9 bases. From germline, CDR1 is SGDLS and CDR2 YYNGEE. The CDR3 runs 16 residues. V was clipped by 3 bases and J by 0 bases; unmatched bases: 7. Written as DNA, the CDR3 is TGTGCCAGCAGCGCCCCGGGACAGGGAGCCTCCTACGAGCAGTACTTC. It is translated as CASSAPGQGASYEQYF.

The chain carries TRBV4-1 and TRBJ2-6; 7 bases map to TRBD2. With V trimmed by 4 bases and J by 0 bases, 6 bases remained unmatched. Germline V lookup: CDR1 MGHRA, CDR2 YSYEKL. This CDR3 spans 17 amino acids. The CDR3, as DNA: TGCGCCAGCAGCCGCCAGCGGGATGTCTCTGGGGCCAACGTCCTGACTTTC. This sequence encodes CASSRQRDVSGANVLTF.

This chain links TRBV6-1 with TRBJ2-3, with 9 bases identical to TRBD2. CDR3 size: 17 residues. Trimming cost V 4 bases and J 7 bases; bases outside gene matches: 15. CDR1 and CDR2 from the germline V gene are MNHNS and SASEGT. As DNA, the CDR3 is TGTGCCAGCAGTGGCCCGGAAGGGCTAGCGGGATCGTATACGCAGTATTTT. Encoded protein: CASSGPEGLAGSYTQYF.

This chain connects TRBV30 to TRBJ1-4, with D unresolved. Germline V lookup: CDR1 GTSNPN, CDR2 SVGIG (reference sequence). The V and J ends lost 0 bases and 1 base respectively, with 0 bases between them. This CDR3 spans 12 amino acids. CDR3 region: CAWSVTNEKLFF. In DNA form, the CDR3 reads TGTGCCTGGAGTGTAACTAATGAAAAACTGTTTTTT.

The chain combines TRBV6-1 with TRBJ2-3; D not certain. This CDR3 has 14 amino acids. Germline lookup yields CDR1 MNHNS and CDR2 SASEGT. Trimming took off 1 base at V and 2 bases at J, with 7 bases between the two ends. The CDR3 is CASSEVDSTDTQYF. As DNA, the CDR3 is TGTGCCAGCAGTGAAGTAGACTCCACAGATACGCAGTATTTT.

This rearrangement joins TRBV5-6 to TRBJ2-1; possible D gene TRBD2, 6 bases. The CDR3 consists of 15 residues. V lost 0 bases, J lost 3 bases, and 10 bases lay in between. Looked up from germline, CDR1 is SGHDT and CDR2 is YYEEEE. The chain's CDR3 is CASSLALADYNEQFF. The DNA of the CDR3 is TGTGCCAGCAGCTTGGCATTAGCGGACTACAATGAGCAGTTCTTC. Variable domain in full (rest from reference TRBV5-6 and TRBJ2-1): DAGVTQSPTHLIKTRGQQVTLRCSPKSGHDTVSWYQQALGQGPQFIFQYYEEEERQRGNFPDRFSGHQFPNYSSELNVNALLLGDSALYLCASSLALADYNEQFFGPGTRLTVL.

The V and J genes are TRBV7-2 and TRBJ2-7; D might be TRBD2 (5 bases). This CDR3 spans 15 amino acids. From germline, CDR1 is SGHTA and CDR2 FQGNSA. The V end was cut by 6 bases, the J end by 6 bases, with 21 bases between. CDR3 loop: CASSSPGKGQAEQYF. CDR3 nucleotides: TGTGCCAGCAGTTCGCCGGGGAAGGGCCAGGCCGAGCAGTACTTC.

This chain uses TRBV29-1 with TRBJ1-3; no definite D call. Looked up from germline, CDR1 is SQVTM and CDR2 is ANQGSEA. CDR3 length: 14 residues. V lost 3 bases and J 0 bases, leaving 9 bases between the germline ends. The CDR3 reads CSVEIQSSGNTIYF. The DNA for the CDR3 is TGCAGCGTTGAGATACAGTCCTCTGGAAACACCATATATTTT.

A few counts support this clone. This rearrangement joins TRBV4-3 to TRBJ2-5; weak D call: TRBD2 (6 bases). The CDR3 loop spans 16 amino acids. From germline, CDR1 is LGHNA and CDR2 YSLEER. Trimming removed 0 bases at V and 5 bases at J, with 16 bases between. As DNA, the CDR3 is TGCGCCAGCAGCCAAGACGTGGTGGTAGGGAGGGAGACCCAGTACTTC. Translation gives CASSQDVVVGRETQYF.